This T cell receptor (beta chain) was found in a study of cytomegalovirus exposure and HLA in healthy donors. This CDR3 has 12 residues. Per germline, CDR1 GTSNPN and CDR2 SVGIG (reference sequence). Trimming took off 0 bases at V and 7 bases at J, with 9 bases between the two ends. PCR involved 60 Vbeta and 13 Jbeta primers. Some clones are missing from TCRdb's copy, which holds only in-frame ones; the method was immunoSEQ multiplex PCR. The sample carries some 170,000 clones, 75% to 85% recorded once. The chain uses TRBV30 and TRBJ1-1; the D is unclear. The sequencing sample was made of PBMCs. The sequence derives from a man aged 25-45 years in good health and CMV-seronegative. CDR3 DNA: TGTGCCTGGAGTGTACTACGGATTGAAGCTTTCTTT. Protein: CAWSVLRIEAFF.